This T cell receptor beta chain is drawn from a study of immune cell composition in non-small cell lung cancer (dated by TCRdb to 2016 to 2017). As for the study more broadly: Histologic subtype was assigned using H&E plus p63, CK5, Napsin A and TTF-1 immunohistochemistry, mainly lung adenocarcinoma or squamous cell carcinoma. Adaptive Biotechnologies TCR-beta sequencing was carried out on 34 paired NSCLC tumour and non-adjacent lung specimens, as well as on approximately 26 tumour-only specimens. In supplementary cohort #1, which comprised some eleven lung adenocarcinoma cases, paired tumour/lung TCR-beta sequencing was performed and TIL populations were generated so that tumour reactivity could be assessed. A handful of tumour specimens with TCR-beta data were of rare histological subtypes and were excluded from the subtype comparisons. Points the paper makes about the study in general: Compared with lung adenocarcinoma tumours, lung squamous cell carcinoma showed significantly higher Top 10 clone scores and productive clonality. Tumour-associated clones >0.5% occurred in nearly half of NSCLC cases: over 30% of adenocarcinomas versus 65% to 85% of squamous carcinomas. No significant correlation was found between tumour TCR-beta clonality and smoking pack-years. The reactivity cohort contained only nine to ten cases, and the tumour-reactive clones were not shown to have sequences in common with the dominant in vivo tumour-associated clones. Across ten to eleven adenocarcinoma cases, the maximal tumour-associated clone frequency showed a strong correlation with TIL tumour reactivity, but overall clonality showed no such correlation.

From frozen aliquots of unsorted single-cell suspensions, genomic DNA was isolated using the QIAamp DNA kit. Tumour samples were surgically resected non-small cell lung cancer tissue. Tissues arrived within 2 hours after resection and were immediately processed into single-cell suspensions. Tissue was broken up mechanically, digested enzymatically with DNase I, collagenase I and hyaluronidase for roughly 28 minutes at 37 degrees C, and then filtered and RBC-lysed. The CDR3 goes from the cysteine to the phenylalanine over 15 residues. Just the 45-base CDR3 DNA is kept, in frame starting at base 1. Based on the germline V gene (reference sequence), the CDR1 and CDR2 sequences are MNHEY and SMNVEV. Ends trimmed: V by 8 bases, J by 10 bases; bases unmatched to a gene: 13. TCR-beta CDR3 regions were amplified from genomic DNA by a two-step multiplex PCR, with the second step adding Illumina-compatible adaptors. TCR-beta immunosequencing was carried out on an Illumina platform through the commercial immunoSEQ service. From the authors' description of their analysis: Repertoires were described by productive clonality and by Top 10 Clones, which is the percentage of T-cell templates coming from the ten most frequent sequences. Productive clonality ranged from 0 to 1, with 1 indicating a monoclonal population. Sequences comprising at least 0.1% of tumour T-cell templates but absent from matched non-adjacent lung were defined as tumour-associated clones and were identified via log10 scatter plots. Analyses were done in GraphPad Prism7 and R, with Student's t-tests for two-group comparisons, ANOVA for stages, and linear regression for relationships. In TCRdb, the immuneACCESS table is reduced to in-frame sequences with V and J assigned. These tables do not hold every clone; where another copy was compared, an unresolved V gene accounts for under half, and the others remain unexplained. Clone size and the V and J calls come from that table; the DNA yielded D and trimming. The sample contains 13,000 or so clones, 73% of them found a single time. The ten largest clones capture about 13% of the sample.

Concerning this clone: The antigen it binds to is not known. The sample holds no much larger clone one base away, and base qualities are not on file.

The V and J genes are TRBV27 and TRBJ1-6, and TRBD1 matches 8 of the central bases. The TCR sequence derives from a human donor with non-small cell lung cancer. The sequencing input was lung tumor tissue. The CDR3 sequence is CASSGQGRAGSPLHF. At the DNA level, the sequence is TGTGCCAGCTCCGGACAGGGAAGGGCTGGGTCACCCCTCCACTTT.